This TCR beta chain stems from a study of T cells in Graves' hyperthyroidism and ophthalmopathy. TCR beta CDR3 region amplification was performed from RNA transcripts. Researchers ran a first-round RT-PCR on the TCR CDR3 using the HTBI primer set. A single record per CDR3 protein comes from TCRdb applying MiXCR to the multiplex PCR reads. In the table there are 350,000 or so distinct CDR3 sequences, 21% of which are singletons. The trim removed 6 bases at V and 1 base at J, leaving 10 bases unmatched. Germline CDR1 reads SNHLY; CDR2 reads FYNNEI. CDR3 length: 17 residues. The specimen sequenced was blood. The TCR originated in a woman between 45 and 65 years old with Graves' hyperthyroidism. The genes are TRBV2 and TRBJ1-3; 9 bases match TRBD1. The CDR3 bases are TGTGCCAGCAGGGGCGGGACAGGGATCACATCTGGAAACACCATATATTTT. This gives the protein CASRGGTGITSGNTIYF.